This T cell receptor beta chain stems from a study of early T cells in non-severe SARS-CoV-2 infection. At the level of the study: Sequenced material consisted of bulk RNA (from unsorted whole blood), and chains were unpaired.

V dropped 1 base and J dropped 3 bases, with 11 bases sitting between them. The CDR3 sequence is 15 residues long. In germline, CDR1 is SGHNT, CDR2 YYREEE (reference sequence). Attached unique molecular identifiers marked individual cDNA molecules. MiXCR, run by TCRdb on the 5' RACE reads, gives a single entry per CDR3 protein. The sample includes around 70,000 distinct CDR3 sequences, 12% of them seen just once. Source material: whole blood. The gene calls are TRBV5-4 and TRBJ2-1; maybe TRBD1 (6 bases). The receptor's source is an adult who was a healthcare worker with PCR-confirmed SARS-CoV-2 infection or an uninfected control (not recorded which). The CDR3 coding sequence is TGTGCCAGCAGCTTGCCCGGACAGAGCTACAATGAGCAGTTCTTC. Translated: CASSLPGQSYNEQFF. The variable domain in full, completed from reference TRBV5-4 and TRBJ2-1, reads ETGVTQSPTHLIKTRGQQVTLRCSSQSGHNTVSWYQQALGQGPQFIFQYYREEENGRGNFPPRFSGLQFPNYSSELNVNALELDDSALYLCASSLPGQSYNEQFFGPGTRLTVL.